This T cell receptor beta chain was observed in a study of T-cell reconstitution after alpha-beta-depleted transplantation in children. Unique molecular identifiers were built into the TCRbeta library. TCRdb independently ran MiXCR on the PCR reads; one entry per CDR3 protein. The sample has some 600,000 distinct CDR3 sequences; over 10% are singletons. Study-wide findings and caveats: By one year post-transplant, T-cell counts and diversity largely arose from T cells that were newly produced.

This CDR3 comprises 17 residues. Germline V lookup: CDR1 LGHNA, CDR2 YSLEER. V lost 0 bases, J lost 3 bases, and 17 bases lay in between. Points on this clonotype: No antigen is known for it.

The V and J genes are TRBV4-3 and TRBJ2-5; D is possibly TRBD1 (5 bases). This sequence originates from a male patient aged 10 to 17 who had a stem cell transplant for acute myeloid leukemia, so the T cells may come from the graft donor. The sequences come from PBMCs, mostly from graft donor cells, collected 360 days after TCRalphabeta/CD19-depleted stem cell transplant. In DNA, the CDR3 is TGCGCCAGCAGCCAAGAAGGCGTGGGGCTACCCGAAGAGACCCAGTACTTC. This sequence encodes CASSQEGVGLPEETQYF.